The T cell receptor beta chain under discussion was sequenced for a study of T-cell memory formation after mild COVID-19. This clonotype occurred a few times. As yet, its antigen is unknown. Trimming removed 8 bases at V and 0 bases at J, with 2 bases between. Looked up from germline, CDR1 is LGHDT and CDR2 is YNNKEL (reference sequence). The CDR3 covers 12 residues. TCRdb re-analysed the 5' RACE reads in MiXCR, keeping a single row per CDR3 protein. The sample shows some 200,000 distinct CDR3 sequences, over 9.5% of them seen only once. Study-wide findings and caveats: Detection of some responders pre-infection suggested pre-existing cross-reactive memory T cells participated.

The sequence was collected from a man aged 18 to 29 who had mild COVID-19 (a few samples of this study predate the infection). Cell type and time point are not known. The sequenced material came from PBMCs or a T cell subset sorted from them (not recorded which). The chain couples TRBV3-1 to TRBJ2-6; D unclear. For the CDR3, the DNA is TGTGCCAGCCTCTCTGGGGCCAACGTCCTGACTTTC. Protein sequence: CASLSGANVLTF.